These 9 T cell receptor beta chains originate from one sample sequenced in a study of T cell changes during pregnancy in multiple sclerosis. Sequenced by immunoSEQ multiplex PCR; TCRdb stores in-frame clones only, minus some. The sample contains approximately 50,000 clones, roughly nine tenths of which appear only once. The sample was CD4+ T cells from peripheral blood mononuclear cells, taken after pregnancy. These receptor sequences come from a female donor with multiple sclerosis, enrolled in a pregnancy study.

The chain's CDR3 is CASTERVGHTQYF. The CDR3 nucleotides are TGTGCCAGTACCGAAAGGGTGGGGCATACGCAGTATTTT. This chain connects TRBV7-9 to TRBJ2-3; TRBD1 might be the D (5 bases). Germline V gives CDR1 SEHNR, CDR2 FQNEAQ (reference sequence). V lost 9 bases, J lost 7 bases, and 17 bases lay in between. CDR3 length: 13 amino acids.

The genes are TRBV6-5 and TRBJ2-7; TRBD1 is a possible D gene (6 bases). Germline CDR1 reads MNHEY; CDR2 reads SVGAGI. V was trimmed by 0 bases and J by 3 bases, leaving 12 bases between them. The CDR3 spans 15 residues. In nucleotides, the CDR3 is TGTGCCAGCAGTTACTCGGGGGCAGAGCACTACGAGCAGTACTTC. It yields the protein CASSYSGAEHYEQYF.

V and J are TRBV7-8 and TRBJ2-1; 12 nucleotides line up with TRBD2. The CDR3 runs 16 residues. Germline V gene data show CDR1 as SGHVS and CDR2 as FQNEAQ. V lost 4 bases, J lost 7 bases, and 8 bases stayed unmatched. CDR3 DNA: TGTGCCAGCAGCTGGATGACTAGCGGGAGCCGAAATGAGCAGTTCTTC. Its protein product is CASSWMTSGSRNEQFF. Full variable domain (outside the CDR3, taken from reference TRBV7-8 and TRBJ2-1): GAGVSQSPRYKVAKRGQDVALRCDPISGHVSLFWYQQALGQGPEFLTYFQNEAQLDKSGLPSDRFFAERPEGSVSTLKIQRTQQEDSAVYLCASSWMTSGSRNEQFFGPGTRLTVL.

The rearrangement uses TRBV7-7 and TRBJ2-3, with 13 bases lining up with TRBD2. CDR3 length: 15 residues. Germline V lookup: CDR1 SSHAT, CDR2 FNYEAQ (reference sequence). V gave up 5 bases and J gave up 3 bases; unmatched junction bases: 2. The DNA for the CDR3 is TGTGCCAGCAGCCGGGGACTAGCGGGAACAGATACGCAGTATTTT. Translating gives CASSRGLAGTDTQYF. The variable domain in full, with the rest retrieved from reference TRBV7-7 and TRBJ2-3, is GAGVSQSPRYKVTKRGQDVTLRCDPISSHATLYWYQQALGQGPEFLTYFNYEAQPDKSGLPSDRFSAERPEGSISTLTIQRTEQRDSAMYRCASSRGLAGTDTQYFGPGTRLTVL.

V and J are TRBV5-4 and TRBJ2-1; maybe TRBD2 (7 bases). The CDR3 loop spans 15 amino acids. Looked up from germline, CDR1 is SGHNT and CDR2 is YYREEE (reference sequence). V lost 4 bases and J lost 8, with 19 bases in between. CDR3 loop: CASSPGGRGGYEQFF. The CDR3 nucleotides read TGTGCCAGCAGCCCGGGGGGCCGCGGTGGTTATGAGCAGTTCTTC.

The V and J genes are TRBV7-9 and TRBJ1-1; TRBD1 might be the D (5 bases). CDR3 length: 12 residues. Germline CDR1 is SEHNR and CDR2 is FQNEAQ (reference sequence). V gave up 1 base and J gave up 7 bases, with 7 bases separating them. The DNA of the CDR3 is TGTGCCAGCAGCTTAGGGGGGGATGAAGCTTTCTTT. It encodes CASSLGGDEAFF.

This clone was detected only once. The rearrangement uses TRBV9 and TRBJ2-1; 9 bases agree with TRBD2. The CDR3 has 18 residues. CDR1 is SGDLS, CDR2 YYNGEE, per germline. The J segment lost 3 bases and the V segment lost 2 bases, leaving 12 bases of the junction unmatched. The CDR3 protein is CASSVRPSGRNIYNEQFF. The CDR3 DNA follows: TGTGCCAGCAGCGTTAGGCCGAGCGGGAGGAACATCTACAATGAGCAGTTCTTC.

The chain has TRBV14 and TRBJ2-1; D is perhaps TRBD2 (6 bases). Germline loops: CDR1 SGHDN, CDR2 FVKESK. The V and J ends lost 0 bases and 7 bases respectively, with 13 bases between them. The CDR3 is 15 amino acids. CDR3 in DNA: TGTGCCAGCAGCCAAGAAATGTGGGGAGGAAATGAGCAGTTCTTC. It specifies CASSQEMWGGNEQFF.

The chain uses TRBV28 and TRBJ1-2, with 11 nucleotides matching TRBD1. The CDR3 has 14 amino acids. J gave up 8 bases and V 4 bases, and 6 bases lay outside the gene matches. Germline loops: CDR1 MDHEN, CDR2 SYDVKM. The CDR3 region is CASSSGQGVGGYTF. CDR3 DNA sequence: TGTGCCAGCAGTTCGGGACAGGGGGTCGGAGGCTACACCTTC.